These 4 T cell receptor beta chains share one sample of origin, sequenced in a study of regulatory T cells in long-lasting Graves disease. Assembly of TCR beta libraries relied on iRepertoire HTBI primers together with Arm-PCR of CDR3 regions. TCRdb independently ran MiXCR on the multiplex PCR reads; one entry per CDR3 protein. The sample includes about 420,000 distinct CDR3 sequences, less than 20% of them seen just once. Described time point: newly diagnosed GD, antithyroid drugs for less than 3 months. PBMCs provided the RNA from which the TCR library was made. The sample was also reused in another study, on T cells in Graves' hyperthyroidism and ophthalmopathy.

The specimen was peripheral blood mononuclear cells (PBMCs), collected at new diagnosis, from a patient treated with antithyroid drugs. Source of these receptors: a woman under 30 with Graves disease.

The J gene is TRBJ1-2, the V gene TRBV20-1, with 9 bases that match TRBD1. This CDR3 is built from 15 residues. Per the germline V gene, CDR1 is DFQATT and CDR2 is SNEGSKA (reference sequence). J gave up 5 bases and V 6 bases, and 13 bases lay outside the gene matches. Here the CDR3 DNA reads TGCAGTGCCGACGCACGAGGACAGGGGAAGTATGGCTACACCTTC. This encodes CSADARGQGKYGYTF.

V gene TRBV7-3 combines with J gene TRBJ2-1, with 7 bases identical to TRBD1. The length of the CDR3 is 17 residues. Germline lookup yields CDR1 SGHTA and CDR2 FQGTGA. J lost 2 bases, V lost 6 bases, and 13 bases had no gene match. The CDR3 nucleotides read TGTGCCAGCAGTGGGGACAGTTCACCCCTTCCCTACAATGAGCAGTTCTTC. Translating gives CASSGDSSPLPYNEQFF. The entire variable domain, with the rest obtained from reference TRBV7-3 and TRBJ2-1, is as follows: GAGVSQTPSNKVTEKGKYVELRCDPISGHTALYWYRQSLGQGPEFLIYFQGTGAADDSGLPNDRFFAVRPEGSVSTLKIQRTERGDSAVYLCASSGDSSPLPYNEQFFGPGTRLTVL.

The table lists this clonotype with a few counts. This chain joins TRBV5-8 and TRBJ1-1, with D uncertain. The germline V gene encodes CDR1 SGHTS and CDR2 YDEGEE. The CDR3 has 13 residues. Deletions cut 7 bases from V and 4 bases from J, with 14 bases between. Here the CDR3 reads CASPREVPTEAFF. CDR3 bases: TGTGCCAGCCCTCGTGAAGTTCCCACTGAAGCTTTCTTT.

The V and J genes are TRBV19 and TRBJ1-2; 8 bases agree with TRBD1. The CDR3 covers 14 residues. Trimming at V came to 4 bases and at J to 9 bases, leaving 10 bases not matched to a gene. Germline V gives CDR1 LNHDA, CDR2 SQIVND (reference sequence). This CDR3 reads CASSTSAGGASYTF. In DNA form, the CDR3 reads TGTGCCAGTAGTACGTCAGCAGGGGGCGCGAGCTACACCTTC.